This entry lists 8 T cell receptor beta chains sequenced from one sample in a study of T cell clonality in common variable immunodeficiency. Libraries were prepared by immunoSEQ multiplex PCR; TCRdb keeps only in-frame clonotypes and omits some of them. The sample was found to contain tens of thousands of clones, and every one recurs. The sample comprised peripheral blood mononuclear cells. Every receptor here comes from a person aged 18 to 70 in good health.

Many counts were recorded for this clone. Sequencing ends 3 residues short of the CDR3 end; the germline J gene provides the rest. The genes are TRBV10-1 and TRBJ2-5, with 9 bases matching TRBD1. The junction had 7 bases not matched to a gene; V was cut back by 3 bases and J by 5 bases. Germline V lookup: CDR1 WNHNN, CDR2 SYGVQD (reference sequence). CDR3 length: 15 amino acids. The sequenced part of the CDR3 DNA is TGCGCCAGCAGTGATGGGACAGGGAACTTCGAGACC. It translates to CASSDGTGNFET. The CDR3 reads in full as CASSDGTGNFETQYF.

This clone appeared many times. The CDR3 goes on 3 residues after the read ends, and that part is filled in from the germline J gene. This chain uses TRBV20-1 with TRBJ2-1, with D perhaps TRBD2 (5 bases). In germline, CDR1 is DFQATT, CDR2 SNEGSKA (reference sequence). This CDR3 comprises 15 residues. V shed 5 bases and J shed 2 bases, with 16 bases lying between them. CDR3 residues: CSAVNRLRPYNEQFF. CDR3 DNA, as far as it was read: TGCAGTGCTGTGAATCGACTACGTCCCTACAATGAG.

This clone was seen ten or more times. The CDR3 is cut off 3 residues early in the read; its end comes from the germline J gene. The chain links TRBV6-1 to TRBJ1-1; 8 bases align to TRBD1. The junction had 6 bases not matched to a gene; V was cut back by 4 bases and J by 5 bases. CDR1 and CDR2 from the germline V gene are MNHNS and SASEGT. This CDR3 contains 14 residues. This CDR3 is CASSAGQGRTEAFF. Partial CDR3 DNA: TGTGCCAGCAGTGCAGGACAGGGTCGAACTGAA.

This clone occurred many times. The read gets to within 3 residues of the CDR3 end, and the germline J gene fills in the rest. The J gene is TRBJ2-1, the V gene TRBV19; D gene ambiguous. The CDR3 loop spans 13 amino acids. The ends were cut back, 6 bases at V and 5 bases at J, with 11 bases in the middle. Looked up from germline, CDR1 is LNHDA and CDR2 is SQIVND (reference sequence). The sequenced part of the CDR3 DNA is TGTGCCAGTAGCATCCAGAGAAACAATGAG. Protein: CASSIQRNNE. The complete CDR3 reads CASSIQRNNEQFF.

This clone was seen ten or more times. The CDR3 DNA, read in part, is TGTGCCAGCAGTTCATCGGGACTAGCGGGAGGACCTTACAATGAG. Protein product: CASSSSGLAGGPYNE. The CDR3 as a whole reads CASSSSGLAGGPYNEQFF. The chain couples TRBV28 to TRBJ2-1, with 15 positions matching TRBD2. Read sequence stops 3 residues before the CDR3 end, and the germline J gene provides the missing end. Germline trimming cut 4 bases from V and 4 bases from J; bases unmatched to any gene: 8. Germline V gene sequence: CDR1 MDHEN, CDR2 SYDVKM. The CDR3 consists of 18 residues.

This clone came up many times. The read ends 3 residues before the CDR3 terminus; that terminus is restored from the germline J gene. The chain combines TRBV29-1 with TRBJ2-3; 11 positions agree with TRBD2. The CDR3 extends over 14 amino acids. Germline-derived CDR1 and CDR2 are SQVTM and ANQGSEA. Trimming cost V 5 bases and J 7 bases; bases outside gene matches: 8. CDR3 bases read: TGCAGCGTTAGGTTTAGCGGGAGGGAGAATACG. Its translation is CSVRFSGRENT. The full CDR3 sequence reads CSVRFSGRENTQYF.

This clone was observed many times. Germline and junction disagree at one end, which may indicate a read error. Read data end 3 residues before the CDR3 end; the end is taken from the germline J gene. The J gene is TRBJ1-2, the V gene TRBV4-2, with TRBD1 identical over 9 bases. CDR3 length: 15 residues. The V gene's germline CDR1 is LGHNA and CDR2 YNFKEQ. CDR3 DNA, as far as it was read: TGCGCCAGCAGCCACGCGGGACAGGGTAACTATGGC. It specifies CASSHAGQGNYG. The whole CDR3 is CASSHAGQGNYGYTF.

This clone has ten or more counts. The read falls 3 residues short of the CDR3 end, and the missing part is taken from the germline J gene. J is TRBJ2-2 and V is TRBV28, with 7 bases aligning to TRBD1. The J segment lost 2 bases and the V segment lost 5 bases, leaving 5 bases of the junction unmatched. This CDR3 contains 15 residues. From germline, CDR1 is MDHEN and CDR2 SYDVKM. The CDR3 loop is CASSLPGGNTGELFF. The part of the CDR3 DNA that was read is TGTGCCAGCAGTCTACCAGGGGGAAACACCGGGGAG.